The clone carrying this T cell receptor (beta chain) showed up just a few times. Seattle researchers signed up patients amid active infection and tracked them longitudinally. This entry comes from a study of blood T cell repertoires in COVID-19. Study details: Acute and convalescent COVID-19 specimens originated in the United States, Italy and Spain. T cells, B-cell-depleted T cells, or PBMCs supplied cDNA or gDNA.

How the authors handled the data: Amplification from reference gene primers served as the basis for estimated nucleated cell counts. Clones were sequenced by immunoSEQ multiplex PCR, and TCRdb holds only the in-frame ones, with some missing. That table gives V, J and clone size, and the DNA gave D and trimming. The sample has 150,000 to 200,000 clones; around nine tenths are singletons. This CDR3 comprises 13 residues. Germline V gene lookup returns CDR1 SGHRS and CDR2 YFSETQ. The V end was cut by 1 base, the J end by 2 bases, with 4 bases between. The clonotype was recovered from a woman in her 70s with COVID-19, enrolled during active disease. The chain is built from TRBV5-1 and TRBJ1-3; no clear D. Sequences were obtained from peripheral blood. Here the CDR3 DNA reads TGCGCCAGCAGCTTGAGCCCTGGAAACACCATATATTTT. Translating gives CASSLSPGNTIYF. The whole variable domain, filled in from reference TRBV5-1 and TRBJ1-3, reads KAGVTQTPRYLIKTRGQQVTLSCSPISGHRSVSWYQQTPGQGLQFLFEYFSETQRNKGNFPGRFSGRQFSNSRSEMNVSTLELGDSALYLCASSLSPGNTIYFGEGSWLTVV.